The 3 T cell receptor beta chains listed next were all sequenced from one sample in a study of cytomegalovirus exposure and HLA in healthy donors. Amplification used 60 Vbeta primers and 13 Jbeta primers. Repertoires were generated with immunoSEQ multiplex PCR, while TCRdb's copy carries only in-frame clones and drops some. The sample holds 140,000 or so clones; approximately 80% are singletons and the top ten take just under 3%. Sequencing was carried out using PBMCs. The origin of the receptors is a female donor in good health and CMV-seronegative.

CDR3 nucleotides: TGTGCCTGGTGGGGGGGAATGAGGAATCAGCCCCAGCATTTT. Encoded protein: CAWWGGMRNQPQHF. The chain links TRBV30 to TRBJ1-5; maybe TRBD1 (5 bases). V was cut by 5 bases and J by 4 bases, with 15 bases left in between. In germline, CDR1 is GTSNPN, CDR2 SVGIG (reference sequence). This CDR3 is 14 amino acids long. Full variable domain (missing parts from reference TRBV30 and TRBJ1-5): SQTIHQWPATLVQPVGSPLSLECTVEGTSNPNLYWYRQAAGRGLQLLFYSVGIGQISSEVPQNLSASRPQDRQFILSSKKLLLSDSGFYLCAWWGGMRNQPQHFGDGTRLSIL.

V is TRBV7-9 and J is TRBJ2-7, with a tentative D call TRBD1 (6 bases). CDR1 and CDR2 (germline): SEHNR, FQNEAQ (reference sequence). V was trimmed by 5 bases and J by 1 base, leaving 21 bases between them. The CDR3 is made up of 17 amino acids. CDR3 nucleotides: TGTGCCAGCAGCCTAAATTCACAGGGTACTTTTTCCTACGAGCAGTACTTC. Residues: CASSLNSQGTFSYEQYF. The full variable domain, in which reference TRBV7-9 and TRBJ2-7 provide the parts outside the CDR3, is DTGVSQNPRHKITKRGQNVTFRCDPISEHNRLYWYRQTLGQGPEFLTYFQNEAQLEKSRLLSDRFSAERPKGSFSTLEIQRTEQGDSAMYLCASSLNSQGTFSYEQYFGPGTRLTVT.

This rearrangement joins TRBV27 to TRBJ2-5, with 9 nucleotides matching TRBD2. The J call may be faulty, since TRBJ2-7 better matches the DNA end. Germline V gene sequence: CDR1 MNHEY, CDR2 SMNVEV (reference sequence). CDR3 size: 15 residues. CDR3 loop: CASSASGTSRYEQYF. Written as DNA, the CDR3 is TGTGCCAGCAGTGCGTCCGGGACTAGCCGGTACGAGCAGTACTTC.